This T cell receptor (beta chain) was documented in a study of neurological immune-mediated disorders. A 10-nucleotide random UMI tagged transcripts in template-switch 5'RACE cDNA synthesis. MiXCR was run by TCRdb on the 5' RACE reads, yielding one entry per CDR3 protein. Of around 69,000 distinct CDR3 sequences listed, approximately 10% are singletons. The sample holds many counts of this clonotype. Time point: longitudinal time-point 1 (baseline). CDR3 length equals 12 residues. V lost 5 bases to trimming and J lost 6 bases; unmatched junction nucleotides: 6. Germline V gives CDR1 SQVTM, CDR2 ANQGSEA.

The chain has TRBV29-1 and TRBJ2-7; 8 bases are a match to TRBD1. The sequenced sample consisted of PBMCs. This clonotype was sampled from a man in his thirties or forties in good health. The CDR3 DNA reads as TGCAGCGTTCTAACAGGGGGGTTCGAGCAGTACTTC. Translation: CSVLTGGFEQYF.